This TCR beta chain was documented in a study of regulatory T cells in long-lasting Graves disease. Specified time point: persistent/refractory GD, antithyroid drugs over 5 years with positive TRAb. The authors made the TCR library using RNA they extracted from PBMCs. V lost 5 bases, J lost 8 bases, and 13 bases lay in between. The CDR3 runs 13 residues. Sequencing libraries for TCR beta were prepared with iRepertoire HTBI primers and Arm-PCR of CDR3 regions. TCRdb re-called the multiplex PCR reads through MiXCR, storing one row per CDR3 protein. The table has about 290,000 distinct CDR3 sequences, approximately 20% seen once.

The V and J genes are TRBV12-3 or TRBV12-4 and TRBJ2-1; either TRBD1 or TRBD2 may fit D (5 bases each). The source material was peripheral blood mononuclear cells (PBMCs), sampled when the disease was refractory, from a patient treated with antithyroid drugs. The TCR was taken from a female donor with Graves disease. The CDR3 region is CASSPGQGHEQFF. The CDR3 region has the DNA TGTGCCAGCAGTCCGGGGCAGGGCCATGAGCAGTTCTTC.